Listed below are T cell receptor beta chains from one sample, sequenced in a study of PD-1 blockade in mismatch repair-deficient tumors. Measured with immunoSEQ multiplex PCR; TCRdb has only the in-frame clones, and not every one. The sample has 30,000 to 45,000 clones; roughly 84% are singletons. The sequences come from peripheral blood, collected around 76 weeks after starting pembrolizumab. These receptors all come from an adult with mismatch repair-deficient cancer. CDR3s include the opening cysteine and the closing phenylalanine or tryptophan. A D gene is named only where the DNA matches it firmly. Size values are once, few and many counts, or a class for expanded clones, and some rows have none.

size: -
J: TRBJ2-7
D: -
V: TRBV5-6
DNA: TGTGCCAGCAGCTTAGACCGACGAGAGTACTTC
CDR3: CASSLDRREYF

size: few
J: TRBJ2-1
D: TRBD1
V: TRBV6-5
DNA: TGTGCCAGCAGGAGCCGGGACAGGAGCGATGAGCAGTTCTTC
CDR3: CASRSRDRSDEQFF

size: once
J: TRBJ2-7
D: TRBD2
V: TRBV13
DNA: TGTGCCAGCAGCTTTGGAGGCGGGAGGGGCTCCGACGAGCAGTACTTC
CDR3: CASSFGGGRGSDEQYF

size: once
J: TRBJ1-2
D: TRBD1
V: TRBV30
DNA: TGTGCCTGGAGCCGGGACAGGGGGCTGGGCTATGGCTACACCTTC
CDR3: CAWSRDRGLGYGYTF

size: -
J: TRBJ2-7
D: TRBD2
V: TRBV7-9
DNA: TGTGCCAGCAGCCATCCGACGCCAAGCGGGATTGGCGCCTACGAGCAGTACTTC
CDR3: CASSHPTPSGIGAYEQYF

size: -
J: TRBJ2-7
D: TRBD1
V: TRBV6-5
DNA: TGTGCCAGCGGACACCGACAGGGAGCCTACGAGCAGTACTTC
CDR3: CASGHRQGAYEQYF

size: -
J: TRBJ2-5
D: TRBD2
V: TRBV5-1
DNA: TGCGCCAGCAGCTTGGCCGCGGGAGTGGAGACCCAGTACTTC
CDR3: CASSLAAGVETQYF

size: -
J: TRBJ1-1
D: -
V: TRBV19
DNA: TGTGCCAGTAGTATCGGGGGAGTGGATACTGAAGCTTTCTTT
CDR3: CASSIGGVDTEAFF

size: -
J: TRBJ1-5
D: -
V: TRBV7-2
DNA: TGTGCCAGCAGCGGCAGCAATCAGCCCCAGCATTTT
CDR3: CASSGSNQPQHF

size: -
J: TRBJ2-7
D: TRBD2
V: TRBV11-2
DNA: TGTGCCAGCAGCTCCTGGGGACTAGCGGGAATCTACGAGCAGTACTTC
CDR3: CASSSWGLAGIYEQYF

size: few
J: TRBJ1-2
D: -
V: TRBV29-1
DNA: TGCAGCGTTGAGGCGGGGGATTCCTATGGCTACACCTTC
CDR3: CSVEAGDSYGYTF

size: -
J: TRBJ2-1
D: TRBD2
V: TRBV25-1
DNA: TGTGCCAGCAGTGAACGACTAGCGGGAGCCGGTGAGCAGTTCTTC
CDR3: CASSERLAGAGEQFF

size: -
J: TRBJ2-7
D: -
V: TRBV27
DNA: TGTGCCAGCAGTCCACAGACAGCTTACTACGAGCAGTACTTC
CDR3: CASSPQTAYYEQYF

size: -
J: TRBJ1-1
D: -
V: TRBV6-4
DNA: TGTGCCAGCAGTGAAAACGGTATGAACACTGAAGCTTTCTTT
CDR3: CASSENGMNTEAFF

size: -
J: TRBJ2-5
D: TRBD1
V: TRBV27
DNA: TGTGCCAGCAAAATAGACAGGGCCCAAGAGACCCAGTACTTC
CDR3: CASKIDRAQETQYF

size: -
J: TRBJ2-5
D: -
V: TRBV6-5
DNA: TGTGCCAGCAGTGAAGCCAGGGACGTGACCCAGTACTTC
CDR3: CASSEARDVTQYF

size: -
J: TRBJ2-7
D: -
V: TRBV4-3
DNA: TGCGCCAGCAGCCGGTACAGGGAGTCCCTCTACGAGCAGTACTTC
CDR3: CASSRYRESLYEQYF

size: -
J: TRBJ2-7
D: TRBD2
V: TRBV28
DNA: TGTGCCAGCACCCAGAGCGGGAGCTACGAGCAGTACTTC
CDR3: CASTQSGSYEQYF

size: -
J: TRBJ1-5
D: -
V: TRBV4-1
DNA: TGCGCCAGCAGCCTTCTGGGACAAGGGACCGAACCCCAGCATTTT
CDR3: CASSLLGQGTEPQHF

size: -
J: TRBJ2-7
D: -
V: TRBV11-2
DNA: TGTGCCAGCAGCTTAGCGGGAAGCCGCTACGAGCAGTACTTC
CDR3: CASSLAGSRYEQYF

size: -
J: TRBJ2-3
D: TRBD2
V: TRBV25-1
DNA: TGTGCCAGCAGTGCTCGGGGGGAGAGGCGCACAGATACGCAGTATTTT
CDR3: CASSARGERRTDTQYF

size: -
J: TRBJ1-2
D: -
V: TRBV28
DNA: TGTGCCAGCAGTTTAGCCCAGTCCGATGGCTACACCTTC
CDR3: CASSLAQSDGYTF

size: -
J: TRBJ2-7
D: TRBD1
V: TRBV6-6
DNA: TGTGCCGTTTCCGGGGACAGGGATGACGAGCAGTACTTC
CDR3: CAVSGDRDDEQYF

size: -
J: TRBJ2-7
D: -
V: TRBV7-9
DNA: TGTGCCAGCAGCTTAGATTCGGGAACCTACGAGCAGTACTTC
CDR3: CASSLDSGTYEQYF

size: -
J: TRBJ2-7
D: TRBD1
V: TRBV5-5
DNA: TGTGCCAGCAGCTCCCCGGGACAGGGTGTGTTCGAGCAGTACTTC
CDR3: CASSSPGQGVFEQYF

size: -
J: TRBJ2-5
D: TRBD1
V: TRBV6-5
DNA: TGTGCCAGCAGTCCAATGACAGGGATGGAGACCCAGTACTTC
CDR3: CASSPMTGMETQYF

size: -
J: TRBJ1-4
D: -
V: TRBV29-1
DNA: TGCAGCGTTGAACCTATCAGGGGTCTGGGGGATGAAAAACTGTTTTTT
CDR3: CSVEPIRGLGDEKLFF

size: -
J: TRBJ2-2
D: -
V: TRBV30
DNA: TGTGCCTGGGCGAACACCGGGGAGCTGTTTTTT
CDR3: CAWANTGELFF

size: -
J: TRBJ2-1
D: TRBD2
V: TRBV5-6
DNA: TGTGCCAGCAGCTTGGTCGGGAGGACTAGCTCCTACAATGAGCAGTTCTTC
CDR3: CASSLVGRTSSYNEQFF

size: -
J: TRBJ1-1
D: -
V: TRBV2
DNA: TGTGCCAGCAGCGAAGTGGAACCCCGAGCCACTGAAGCTTTCTTT
CDR3: CASSEVEPRATEAFF

size: -
J: TRBJ1-2
D: -
V: TRBV6-5
DNA: TGTGCCAGCAGAACGACAGGTGACAGAGGCTACACCTTC
CDR3: CASRTTGDRGYTF

size: -
J: TRBJ2-5
D: -
V: TRBV5-4
DNA: TGTGCCAGCAGCCCTATACTGGGCTCACAAGAGACCCAGTACTTC
CDR3: CASSPILGSQETQYF

size: -
J: TRBJ2-7
D: -
V: TRBV10-2
DNA: TGCGCCAGCAGTGAGTCCATGGCCCGTTCGAACGAGCAGTACTTC
CDR3: CASSESMARSNEQYF

size: -
J: TRBJ2-3
D: TRBD2
V: TRBV9
DNA: TGTGCCAGCAGCGTAGGCCTAGCGGGAGTGGCCGATACGCAGTATTTT
CDR3: CASSVGLAGVADTQYF

size: -
J: TRBJ2-2
D: -
V: TRBV11-2
DNA: TGTGCCAGCAGCTTTCTCACCGGGGAGCTGTTTTTT
CDR3: CASSFLTGELFF

size: -
J: TRBJ2-5
D: -
V: TRBV13
DNA: TGTGCCAGCAGCCGGAAAGGCCTACAAGAGACCCAGTACTTC
CDR3: CASSRKGLQETQYF

size: -
J: TRBJ1-2
D: -
V: TRBV4-3
DNA: TGCGCCAGCAGCCAAGATCCGACAGACAACTATGGCTACACCTTC
CDR3: CASSQDPTDNYGYTF